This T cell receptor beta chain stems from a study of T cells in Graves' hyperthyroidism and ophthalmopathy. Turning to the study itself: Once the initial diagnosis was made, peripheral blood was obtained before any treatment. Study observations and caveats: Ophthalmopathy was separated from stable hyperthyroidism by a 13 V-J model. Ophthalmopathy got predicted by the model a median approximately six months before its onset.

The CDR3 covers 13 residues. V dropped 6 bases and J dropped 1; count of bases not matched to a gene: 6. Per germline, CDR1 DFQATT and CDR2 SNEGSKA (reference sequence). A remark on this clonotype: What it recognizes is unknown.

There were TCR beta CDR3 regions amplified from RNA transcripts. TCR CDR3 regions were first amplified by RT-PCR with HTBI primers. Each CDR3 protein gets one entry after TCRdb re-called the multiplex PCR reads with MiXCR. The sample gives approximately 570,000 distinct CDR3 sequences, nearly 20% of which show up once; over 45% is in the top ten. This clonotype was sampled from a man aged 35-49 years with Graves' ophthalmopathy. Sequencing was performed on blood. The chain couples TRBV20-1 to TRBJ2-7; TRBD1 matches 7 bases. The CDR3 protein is CSAQTGQSYEQYF. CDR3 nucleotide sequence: TGCAGTGCCCAGACGGGACAGTCCTACGAGCAGTACTTC.